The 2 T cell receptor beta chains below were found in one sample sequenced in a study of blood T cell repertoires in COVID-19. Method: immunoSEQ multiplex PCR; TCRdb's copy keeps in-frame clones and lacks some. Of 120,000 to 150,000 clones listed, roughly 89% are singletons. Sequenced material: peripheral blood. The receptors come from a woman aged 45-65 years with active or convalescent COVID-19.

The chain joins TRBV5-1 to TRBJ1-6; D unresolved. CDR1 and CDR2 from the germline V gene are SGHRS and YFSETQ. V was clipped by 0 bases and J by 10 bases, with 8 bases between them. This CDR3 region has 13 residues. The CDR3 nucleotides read TGCGCCAGCAGCTTGGCCGGTAGCTCACCCCTCCACTTT. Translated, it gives CASSLAGSSPLHF.

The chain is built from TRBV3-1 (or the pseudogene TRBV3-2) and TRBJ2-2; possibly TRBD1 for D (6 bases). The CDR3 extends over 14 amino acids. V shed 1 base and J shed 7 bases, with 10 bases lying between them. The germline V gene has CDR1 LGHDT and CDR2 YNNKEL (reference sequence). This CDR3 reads CASSQGGGYGELFF. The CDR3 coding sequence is TGTGCCAGCAGCCAAGGAGGGGGTTACGGGGAGCTGTTTTTT.